The 30 T cell receptor beta chains below were found in one sample sequenced in a study of immune evolution from preneoplasia to lung adenocarcinoma. The assay was immunoSEQ multiplex PCR, and TCRdb's table has in-frame clones only and misses some. The profile shows 9,500 to 10,000 clones, more than 70% of them singletons. Sequencing input: FFPE invasive lung adenocarcinoma tissue. Receptors were obtained from a person in their 70s with invasive lung adenocarcinoma. Some clones in this sample may be carry-over from other donors' samples.

The rearrangement links TRBV7-9 to TRBJ1-2; no firm D call. The V end was cut by 5 bases, the J end by 4 bases, with 14 bases between. The length of the CDR3 is 14 residues. The germline CDR1 and CDR2 sequences are SEHNR and FQNEAQ (reference sequence). The CDR3 DNA reads as TGTGCCAGCAGCCCCGGACTTTCAGCCTATGGCTACACCTTC. It translates to CASSPGLSAYGYTF.

This sequence joins TRBV2 and TRBJ2-7, with a tentative D call TRBD2 (5 bases). Germline V gene lookup returns CDR1 SNHLY and CDR2 FYNNEI. The CDR3 runs 14 residues. Trimming took off 8 bases at V and 7 bases at J, with 21 bases between the two ends. CDR3 loop: CASLRTGDMGEQYF. CDR3 in DNA: TGTGCCAGCTTGCGGACCGGGGATATGGGGGAGCAGTACTTC.

Notes on this clone: The conserved phenylalanine or tryptophan is not found at the CDR3 terminus, so this likely reflects a read error. The chain combines TRBV29-1 with TRBJ1-1; D remains unclear. Between the trimmed V and J ends, which lost 7 bases and 0 bases, there was a span of 12 bases. The CDR3 totals 13 residues. CDR1 is SQVTM, CDR2 ANQGSEA, per germline. The CDR3, as DNA: TGCAGCGCCAAGCGAGACATGAACACTGAAGCTTTCTCT. It codes for CSAKRDMNTEAFS.

The chain links TRBV28 to TRBJ2-5; D possibly corresponds to TRBD1 (7 bases). CDR3 length: 14 amino acids. The germline gives CDR1 MDHEN, CDR2 SYDVKM. V was cut by 6 bases and J by 1 base, with 12 bases left in between. The CDR3 reads CASSPGGSQETQYF. The CDR3 DNA reads as TGTGCCAGCAGCCCAGGGGGGAGCCAAGAGACCCAGTACTTC. The entire variable domain, with the rest obtained from reference TRBV28 and TRBJ2-5, is as follows: DVKVTQSSRYLVKRTGEKVFLECVQDMDHENMFWYRQDPGLGLRLIYFSYDVKMKEKGDIPEGYSVSREKKERFSLILESASTNQTSMYLCASSPGGSQETQYFGPGTRLLVL.

The chain joins TRBV18 to TRBJ1-2; unclear D gene. Germline V gene sequence: CDR1 KGHSH, CDR2 LQKENI. The CDR3 extends over 13 amino acids. Trimming left V 5 bases short and J 4 bases short, with 11 bases between. The CDR3 protein is CASSSDRSYGYTF. In nucleotides, the CDR3 is TGTGCCAGCTCATCCGACCGATCCTATGGCTACACCTTC.

This chain connects TRBV7-9 to TRBJ2-1; D perhaps matches TRBD1 (6 bases). CDR1 and CDR2 from the germline V gene are SEHNR and FQNEAQ (reference sequence). The germline V and J ends were trimmed by 3 bases and 8 bases, with 14 bases remaining between them. The CDR3 is made up of 14 amino acids. The CDR3 reads CASSFEYRVHEQFF. DNA of the CDR3: TGTGCCAGCAGCTTTGAGTACAGGGTACATGAGCAGTTCTTC.

CDR3 protein: CASSSTPYGYTF. In DNA, the CDR3 is TGTGCCAGCAGCTCCACCCCCTATGGCTACACCTTC. The chain links TRBV7-8 to TRBJ1-2; D is undetermined. V gave up 4 bases and J gave up 4 bases, with 7 bases separating them. The CDR3 runs to 12 residues. The germline CDR1 and CDR2 sequences are SGHVS and FQNEAQ.

J is TRBJ2-2 and V is TRBV10-3, with D maybe TRBD1 (7 bases). Trimming removed 5 bases at V and 3 bases at J, with 10 bases between. Per the germline V gene, CDR1 is ENHRY and CDR2 is SYGVKD. This CDR3 region has 14 residues. The CDR3: CAISTGEDTGELFF. DNA for the CDR3: TGTGCCATCAGTACAGGGGAGGACACCGGGGAGCTGTTTTTT.

CDR3 in DNA: TGCAGCGTTGCCCGGGGGGGCCGCGATACGCAGTATTTT. Translation: CSVARGGRDTQYF. This chain joins TRBV29-1 and TRBJ2-3; 8 bases agree with TRBD2. CDR3 length equals 13 residues. Trimming at V came to 4 bases and at J to 6 bases, leaving 6 bases not matched to a gene. CDR1 and CDR2 (germline): SQVTM, ANQGSEA.

This chain joins TRBV29-1 and TRBJ1-1; weak D call: TRBD1 (5 bases). Trimming took off 4 bases at V and 14 bases at J, with 20 bases between the two ends. The CDR3 extends over 12 amino acids. Germline V gene data show CDR1 as SQVTM and CDR2 as ANQGSEA. The CDR3 DNA reads TGCAGCGTTGTTTCAATTTCAGGGTTGTTATTCTTT. It codes for CSVVSISGLLFF.

This chain connects TRBV6-5 to TRBJ1-4; 7 bases fit TRBD1. The ends lost 6 bases at V and 8 bases at J; junction bases unmatched: 9. CDR3 length: 14 residues. Germline values: CDR1 MNHEY, CDR2 SVGAGI. The CDR3 DNA is TGTGCCAGCAGCCCGACAGGGTCGAACGAAAAACTGTTTTTT. Translating it yields CASSPTGSNEKLFF.

The rearrangement uses TRBV28 and TRBJ2-1; 12 nucleotides agree with TRBD2. Per germline, CDR1 MDHEN and CDR2 SYDVKM. The CDR3 loop spans 17 amino acids. V lost 5 bases, J lost 7 bases, and 12 bases stayed unmatched. The CDR3 sequence is CASSPPLLAGGGNEQFF. The CDR3 nucleotides are TGTGCCAGCAGTCCTCCTCTTCTAGCGGGAGGGGGTAATGAGCAGTTCTTC.

The J gene is TRBJ1-5, the V gene TRBV5-1, with D perhaps TRBD1 (6 bases). V was shortened by 4 bases and J by 8 bases, with 16 bases between the two germline ends. The CDR3 is 14 amino acids. Germline CDR1 is SGHRS and CDR2 is YFSETQ. CDR3 DNA sequence: TGCGCCAGCAGCCCAGGGGCGGGGACCGAGCCCCAGCATTTT. Amino acid sequence: CASSPGAGTEPQHF.

The sample holds one count of this clone. At the DNA level, this CDR3 is encoded by other sequences in the same sample as well. This chain links TRBV20-1 with TRBJ2-1; D possibly uses TRBD1 or TRBD2 (5 bases each). There are 11 residues in the CDR3. Germline values: CDR1 DFQATT, CDR2 SNEGSKA (reference sequence). V shed 5 bases and J shed 5 bases, with 7 bases lying between them. For the CDR3, the DNA is TGCAGTGCTCGAGGGGACAATGAGCAGTTCTTC. This sequence encodes CSARGDNEQFF.

The J gene is TRBJ1-1, the V gene TRBV5-6, with TRBD1 matching over 8 bases. Germline V gene data show CDR1 as SGHDT and CDR2 as YYEEEE. The CDR3 has 13 amino acids. Unmatched junction bases numbered 3, after V lost 2 bases and J lost 6 bases. The CDR3 nucleotides read TGTGCCAGCAGCTTACCGACAGGGGCTGAAGCTTTCTTT. It codes for CASSLPTGAEAFF.

V is TRBV30 and J is TRBJ2-2; D remains unclear. Germline V gene sequence: CDR1 GTSNPN, CDR2 SVGIG (reference sequence). The CDR3 has 14 amino acids. The germline V and J ends were trimmed by 1 base and 6 bases, with 12 bases remaining between them. CDR3 sequence (DNA): TGTGCCTGGAGTGGGAGTCTCAACGCCGGGGAGCTGTTTTTT. This sequence encodes CAWSGSLNAGELFF.

V gene TRBV7-2 combines with J gene TRBJ2-3; a weak D match, TRBD1 (5 bases). This CDR3 is built from 16 residues. The germline V gene has CDR1 SGHTA and CDR2 FQGNSA. V lost 1 base, J lost 5 bases, and 16 bases lay in between. The CDR3: CASSLVGVAGIDTQYF. In nucleotides, the CDR3 is TGTGCCAGCAGCTTAGTTGGTGTAGCAGGGATAGATACGCAGTATTTT.

The rearrangement joins TRBV15 to TRBJ2-1, with D possibly matching TRBD1 (6 bases). This CDR3 contains 14 residues. With 2 bases removed from V and 1 base from J, the gap between germline ends came to 6 bases. The germline V gene encodes CDR1 LNHNV and CDR2 YYDKDF (reference sequence). The CDR3 loop reads CATSRQGSYNEQFF. CDR3 coding DNA: TGTGCCACCAGCAGACAGGGGTCCTACAATGAGCAGTTCTTC.

This chain uses TRBV29-1 with TRBJ2-1; TRBD1 is a possible D gene (6 bases). The CDR3 totals 14 residues. Germline CDR1 is SQVTM and CDR2 is ANQGSEA. The ends were cut back, 7 bases at V and 0 bases at J, with 13 bases in the middle. CDR3 nucleotides: TGCAGCGCCAGAGTGACAGGCTCCTACAATGAGCAGTTCTTC. It yields the protein CSARVTGSYNEQFF.

This sequence joins TRBV30 and TRBJ2-3; 7 bases are a match to TRBD2. The ends lost 4 bases at V and 2 bases at J; junction bases unmatched: 9. Germline V gene lookup returns CDR1 GTSNPN and CDR2 SVGIG (reference sequence). The CDR3 is 15 residues long. The CDR3 sequence is CAWNGWGGDTDTQYF. The CDR3 DNA sequence: TGTGCCTGGAACGGCTGGGGGGGAGACACAGATACGCAGTATTTT.

The V gene is TRBV2, the J gene TRBJ1-2, with D tentatively TRBD1 (6 bases). V lost 6 bases, J lost 8 bases, and 13 bases lay in between. The germline V gene encodes CDR1 SNHLY and CDR2 FYNNEI. There are 12 residues in the CDR3. The CDR3 loop is CASRVGQLGYTF. The CDR3 DNA follows: TGTGCCAGCAGGGTTGGACAGTTGGGCTACACCTTC.

The CDR3 sequence: CASSYEIRTEAFF. Written as DNA, the CDR3 is TGTGCCAGCAGTTATGAGATTAGGACTGAAGCTTTCTTT. The chain recombines TRBV6-6 with TRBJ1-1; D remains ambiguous. The V end was cut by 3 bases, the J end by 5 bases, with 10 bases between. The CDR3 contains 13 residues. Germline V gene data show CDR1 as MNHNY and CDR2 as SVGAGI (reference sequence).

The V and J genes are TRBV5-8 and TRBJ1-1; maybe TRBD1 (6 bases). Trimming left V 1 base short and J 0 bases short, with 13 bases between. CDR3 size: 16 residues. CDR1 is SGHTS and CDR2 is YDEGEE in the germline V gene. The CDR3 region is CASSLYTGSMNTEAFF. The CDR3 region has the DNA TGTGCCAGCAGCTTGTACACAGGGAGCATGAACACTGAAGCTTTCTTT.

This sequence joins TRBV18 and TRBJ2-3; D is possibly TRBD1 (5 bases). Trimming pared 3 bases from V and 6 bases from J, leaving 19 bases between. Per germline, CDR1 KGHSH and CDR2 LQKENI. The CDR3 contains 16 residues. The CDR3 DNA is TGTGCCAGCTCACCCAGAAGACAGACCTCCGTCGATACGCAGTATTTT. Translated, it gives CASSPRRQTSVDTQYF.

V usage is TRBV27 and J usage is TRBJ1-2; maybe TRBD1 (6 bases). V was clipped by 3 bases and J by 2 bases, with 10 bases between them. This CDR3 is 14 amino acids long. The germline V gene has CDR1 MNHEY and CDR2 SMNVEV (reference sequence). The CDR3 protein is CASSFLGQNYGYTF. CDR3 DNA: TGTGCCAGCAGTTTCCTCGGACAGAACTATGGCTACACCTTC.

The chain has TRBV28 and TRBJ2-5; D is perhaps TRBD1 (5 bases). V was shortened by 6 bases and J by 0 bases, with 17 bases between the two germline ends. This CDR3 has 16 amino acids. Germline V gives CDR1 MDHEN, CDR2 SYDVKM. CDR3 DNA sequence: TGTGCCAGCAGATTAGCAATTTCAGGGTACCAAGAGACCCAGTACTTC. Translation gives CASRLAISGYQETQYF.

V gene TRBV10-2 combines with J gene TRBJ1-3; 8 bases map to TRBD1. The junction had 10 bases not matched to a gene; V was cut back by 7 bases and J by 8 bases. CDR1 and CDR2 (germline): WSHSY, SAAADI. The CDR3 consists of 14 residues. CDR3 sequence: CASKVGTGGDTIYF. DNA for the CDR3: TGCGCCAGCAAGGTCGGAACAGGGGGGGACACCATATATTTT.

This rearrangement joins TRBV15 to TRBJ2-1, with 12 nucleotides matching TRBD2. The J segment lost 7 bases and the V segment lost 0 bases, leaving 4 bases of the junction unmatched. Germline assignment: CDR1 LNHNV and CDR2 YYDKDF (reference sequence). The CDR3 consists of 16 residues. CDR3 residues: CATSRDLLAGGNEQFF. The CDR3 region has the DNA TGTGCCACCAGCAGAGATCTACTAGCGGGGGGAAATGAGCAGTTCTTC.

This clone has just one count. The genes are TRBV20-1 and TRBJ1-2; D ambiguous. The ends were cut back, 6 bases at V and 6 bases at J, with 11 bases in the middle. This CDR3 comprises 11 residues. In germline, CDR1 is DFQATT, CDR2 SNEGSKA (reference sequence). CDR3 sequence: CSAPHGDGYTF. DNA for the CDR3: TGCAGTGCGCCACATGGGGATGGCTACACCTTC.

V and J are TRBV14 and TRBJ1-1, with 7 bases identical to TRBD1. Per the germline V gene, CDR1 is SGHDN and CDR2 is FVKESK. Trimming took 4 bases from V and 4 from J; bases not matched to a gene: 6. This CDR3 is 14 amino acids long. For the CDR3, the DNA is TGTGCCAGCAGCCGGATCGGGACAGCCACTGAAGCTTTCTTT. Translated, it gives CASSRIGTATEAFF.